Sequencing of this TCR beta chain was carried out in a study of shared clonotypes between healthy human individuals. Overall study context: CD4 naive cells filled three plates per donor, CD4 memory three, CD8 naive two and CD8 memory one.

Positive CCR7 selection of CD45RO-negative cells yielded the naive CD8 cells, and terminally differentiated effector memory CD45RA+ cells were excluded. This CDR3 comprises 13 residues. Germline V CDR1 and CDR2: SEHNR, FQNEAQ (reference sequence). V was pared by 5 bases and J by 5 bases, with 10 bases between. The protocol was immunoSEQ multiplex PCR, while the TCRdb copy is restricted to in-frame clones and leaves out a portion. The sample records some 740,000 clones, 90% to 95% being singletons. This sequence originates from a man in his thirties or forties in good health. This chain links TRBV7-9 with TRBJ2-4, with no clear D. Sequencing was carried out using naive CD8+ T cells sorted from blood. CDR3 nucleotide sequence: TGTGCCAGCAGCAAAGAGCTCCAAAACATTCAGTACTTC. This codes for CASSKELQNIQYF.